This T cell receptor (beta chain) came from a study of CD8+ T cells in alopecia areata. Study-wide context: Each of the treated patients was given oral tofacitinib, 5 to 10 mg twice daily, for moderate-to-severe alopecia areata.

The sequencing template was cDNA reverse transcribed from extracted RNA. Some clones are missing from TCRdb's copy, which holds only in-frame ones; the method was immunoSEQ multiplex PCR. Of some 190,000 clones listed, around 64% are singletons. V lost 6 bases to trimming and J lost 4 bases, with 7 bases between them. This CDR3 region has 12 residues. The germline V gene encodes CDR1 SNHLY and CDR2 FYNNEI. As for treatment: oral pan-JAK inhibitor, 5-10 mg twice daily. The chain combines TRBV2 with TRBJ1-5; D remains unclear. This TCR was recovered from a human donor with alopecia areata. Specimen: CD4+ T cells sorted from blood, collected at approximately week 49, from a patient treated with tofacitinib. The CDR3 nucleotides are TGTGCCAGCAGCGCGGGGAATCAGCCCCAGCATTTT. Translation: CASSAGNQPQHF.